Following are 7 T cell receptor beta chains from one sample sequenced in a study of blood T cell repertoires in COVID-19. Clones were read by immunoSEQ multiplex PCR, and TCRdb kept only the in-frame ones, dropping some. The sample records 250,000 or so clones, 70% to 90% being singletons. Material: peripheral blood. Every receptor here comes from a man aged 25 to 45 with COVID-19, enrolled during active disease.

As for this clone: One junction end does not reproduce the germline sequence, and a read error may be involved. V and J are TRBV24-1 and TRBJ1-2; 10 positions match TRBD1. This CDR3 contains 12 residues. CDR1 KGHDR and CDR2 SFDVKD come from the germline V gene. CDR3 sequence (DNA): TGTGCCACCAGTGATACCGGGACAGGGGCTCTCTTC. Protein: CATSDTGTGALF.

This chain connects TRBV6-2 or TRBV6-3 to TRBJ2-7; D perhaps matches TRBD1 (6 bases). With 8 bases removed from V and 3 bases from J, the gap between germline ends came to 14 bases. Germline assignment: CDR1 MNHEY and CDR2 SVGEGT. The CDR3 contains 13 residues. CDR3 protein: CASRWDKDYEQYF. CDR3 bases: TGTGCCAGCCGTTGGGACAAGGACTACGAGCAGTACTTC.

This chain links TRBV29-1 with TRBJ2-3; 7 nucleotides match TRBD2. Germline V gives CDR1 SQVTM, CDR2 ANQGSEA. J lost 2 bases, V lost 8 bases, and 10 bases had no gene match. The CDR3 covers 14 residues. The CDR3 reads CSLASGGTTDTQYF. As DNA, the CDR3 is TGCAGCTTAGCCTCCGGGGGGACCACAGATACGCAGTATTTT.

The chain carries TRBV4-1 and TRBJ2-7; 11 bases align to TRBD2. Germline V CDR1 and CDR2: MGHRA, YSYEKL. Trimming removed 0 bases from V and 6 bases from J; junction bases left unmatched: 10. There are 17 residues in the CDR3. The CDR3 here is CASSQEGSPGLAAEQYF. In nucleotides, the CDR3 is TGCGCCAGCAGCCAAGAAGGCTCGCCGGGACTAGCGGCCGAGCAGTACTTC.

The CDR3 region has the DNA TGTGCCAGCAGTTACTCGAGGTCAGGGAAGGACAGGGGGCTTAAGGAGCAGTTCTTC. This sequence encodes CASSYSRSGKDRGLKEQFF. The chain recombines TRBV6-2 or TRBV6-3 with TRBJ2-1, with TRBD1 identical over 11 bases. This CDR3 contains 19 residues. Germline V gene lookup returns CDR1 MNHEY and CDR2 SVGEGT. J gave up 10 bases and V 0 bases, and 17 bases lay outside the gene matches.

V usage is TRBV7-6 and J usage is TRBJ2-2, with D possibly matching TRBD2 (6 bases). The CDR3 is 17 residues long. Trimming removed 5 bases at V and 3 bases at J, with 19 bases between. The germline gives CDR1 SGHVS, CDR2 FNYEAQ. CDR3 DNA: TGTGCCAGCAGCCCTCCGCTTGGGGGGTTGTACACCGGGGAGCTGTTTTTT. This gives the protein CASSPPLGGLYTGELFF.

V and J are TRBV6-2 or TRBV6-3 and TRBJ2-5; 8 bases agree with TRBD1. The V and J ends lost 4 bases and 7 bases, in that order; junction bases with no gene match: 17. Germline assignment: CDR1 MNHEY and CDR2 SVGEGT. The CDR3 consists of 17 residues. The CDR3 here is CASSSHPGAGGPWTQYF. CDR3 bases: TGTGCCAGCAGTTCGCACCCCGGGGCAGGGGGCCCGTGGACCCAGTACTTC.